This T cell receptor beta chain was recorded in a study of prognosis after radiotherapy for stage I lung cancer. Study background: Of the enrolled patients, fourteen had newly diagnosed primary stage I lung tumors, while four or five had oligometastatic NSCLC following surgical resection of the primary tumor.

The study, taken as a whole, reports: Lower Shannon entropy values were found after stereotactic body radiation therapy in patients who developed distant metastases.

The CDR3 is made up of 17 amino acids. V was trimmed by 3 bases and J by 4 bases, leaving 21 bases between them. Amplification of the TCR beta CDR3 (from genomic DNA) was done by two-round multiplex PCR. Amplification in first-round PCR relied on primers specific to each TRBV and TRBJ gene. Via MiXCR, TCRdb re-called the multiplex PCR reads, giving one row per CDR3 protein. The profile shows about 35,000 distinct CDR3 sequences, 25% to 40% of them singletons. This clonotype has a count of ten or more. No antigen is known for it. The rearrangement uses TRBV12-3 or TRBV12-4 and TRBJ1-1; a weak D match, TRBD1 (5 bases). The input for sequencing was PBMCs, taken before or after stereotactic body radiation therapy (not recorded which). The TCR was taken from a donor at least 50 years old with non-small cell lung cancer. Written as DNA, the CDR3 is TGTGCCAGCAGTTTGAGAGGGGCTTTCGGGAGACCCACTGAAGCTTTCTTT. Translated: CASSLRGAFGRPTEAFF.